This T cell receptor beta chain was sequenced during a study of neoadjuvant anti-PD-1 for oral cavity cancer. Study-level points and caveats: Post-nivolumab, blood T cell clonality was significantly elevated in non-responders. Treg/Th17 ratio rose with pretreatment blood and fell with post-treatment tumor TCRbeta clonality. Only a few patients per response group were TCR-analyzed; validation needed.

PBMC libraries mostly used approximately 500 ng of input genomic DNA, with six replicates per sample. The method was immunoSEQ multiplex PCR; TCRdb's version includes in-frame clones alone and lacks a portion of them. The table has some 61,000 clones, approximately 81% seen once. Time point denoted: after neoadjuvant nivolumab, at surgical resection. Germline V lookup: CDR1 SGHDT, CDR2 YYEEEE. Trimming shortened V by 4 bases and J by 3 bases, and 14 bases separated the two germline ends. The CDR3 is 15 amino acids. Turning to this clone: The antigen remains undetermined.

The sequence was collected from a person aged 40 to 85 with oral cavity squamous cell carcinoma. This specimen was PBMCs, taken after nivolumab (anti-PD-1) treatment. The chain recombines TRBV5-6 with TRBJ1-3, with D possibly TRBD1 on 5 matching bases. CDR3 loop: CASSPSWGGGNTIYF. The CDR3, as DNA: TGTGCCAGCAGCCCGTCTTGGGGCGGTGGAAACACCATATATTTT.